This is a list of T cell receptor beta chains from one sample in a study of naive and memory T cell subsets. TCRdb fed the UMI-ligation and nested PCR reads into MiXCR, producing one record per CDR3 protein. The data contain 70,000 to 95,000 distinct CDR3 sequences, approximately 6.5% of them singletons. The sequenced sample consisted of central memory CD4+ T cells from blood. These receptors were taken from a human donor in good health. Each CDR3 is given with its conserved first and last residue. Fields, in order: D gene, clone size, V gene, J gene, CDR3 DNA, CDR3 protein. D genes are given only for firm matches. Part of the rows lack a size; the others show once, few, many or a class for expanded clones.

>NA|few|TRBV9|TRBJ2-3
TGTGCCAGCAGCGAGGGGGGGTGGCAGTATTTT
CASSEGGWQYF
>TRBD2|NA|TRBV20-1|TRBJ2-2
TGCAGTGCTAATACCGGGACTAGCGCTGGGGAGCTGTTTTTT
CSANTGTSAGELFF
>NA|NA|TRBV14|TRBJ2-7
TGTGCCAGCAGCCGGGCAGGGGTCCCCTACGAGCAGTACTTC
CASSRAGVPYEQYF
>TRBD1|many|TRBV9|TRBJ2-3
TGTGCCAGCAGCCTCGAAGTTACAGGGGGCCGCGCAGATACGCAGTATTTT
CASSLEVTGGRADTQYF
>NA|many|TRBV6-6|TRBJ2-7
TGTGCCAGCAGCCGGGCCAGTGCCCGTTACGAGCAGTACTTC
CASSRASARYEQYF
>TRBD1|few|TRBV4-2|TRBJ1-2
TGTGCCAGCAGCCATGAGTCGACAGGGGACTATGGCTACACCTTC
CASSHESTGDYGYTF
>NA|many|TRBV20-1|TRBJ1-5
TGCAGTGTAACTGAGGGAAGTTTAAATCAGCCCCAGCATTTT
CSVTEGSLNQPQHF
>NA|NA|TRBV19|TRBJ1-2
TGTGCCAGTAGTATAGCCAGGACAGACCCTACCGGCTACACCTTC
CASSIARTDPTGYTF
>TRBD1|few|TRBV5-5|TRBJ1-1
TGTGCCAGCAGCTTGGCCTTTGCAGGGGGAACTGAAGCTTTCTTT
CASSLAFAGGTEAFF
>TRBD1|medium-sized|TRBV29-1|TRBJ1-1
TGCAGCGTTGTCAGGGGGTCCACTGAAGCTTTCTTT
CSVVRGSTEAFF
>NA|few|TRBV6-5|TRBJ2-1
TGTGCCAGCATCGATCTCTATTCTTGGGAGCAGTTCTTC
CASIDLYSWEQFF
>TRBD1|many|TRBV3-1|TRBJ1-5
TGTGCCAGCAGCCAGTACAGGGGGGATCAGCCCCAGCATTTT
CASSQYRGDQPQHF
>NA|many|TRBV10-3|TRBJ2-3
TGTGCCATCAGTGAGCGACATACGCAGTATTTT
CAISERHTQYF
>NA|NA|TRBV12-3/TRBV12-4|TRBJ1-1
TGTGCCAGCAGCCAAATAGCGGGACGTCGGAACACTGAAGCTTTCTTT
CASSQIAGRRNTEAFF
>NA|many|TRBV29-1|TRBJ2-1
TGCAGCACCGGTAGGCGGAGTGAGCAGTTCTTC
CSTGRRSEQFF
>NA|many|TRBV5-1|TRBJ2-3
TGCGCCAGCAGCTTGGCCGCAGGATCGGGAACAGATACGCAGTATTTT
CASSLAAGSGTDTQYF
>TRBD2|many|TRBV6-1|TRBJ2-3
TGTGCCAGCAGCAGACTAGCGGAAATCTACACAGATACGCAGTATTTT
CASSRLAEIYTDTQYF
>NA|many|TRBV29-1|TRBJ1-3
TGCAGCGTTGATTTTCGGGGTACTGGAAACACCATATATTTT
CSVDFRGTGNTIYF
>NA|NA|TRBV19|TRBJ2-2
TGTGCCAGTATAGGAAATAGGGGGAACACCGGGGAGCTGTTTTTT
CASIGNRGNTGELFF
>TRBD1|many|TRBV7-9|TRBJ1-1
TGTGCCAGCAGCTCCCTCGGACAGGGAGTTGAAGCTTTCTTT
CASSSLGQGVEAFF
>TRBD1|few|TRBV25-1|TRBJ2-1
TGTGCCAGCAGTGCATACCGGGACAGGGGAAGAAATGAGCAGTTCTTC
CASSAYRDRGRNEQFF
>NA|NA|TRBV7-2|TRBJ1-5
TGTGCCAGCAGCTTTGCAGGTCTTCAGCCCCAGCATTTT
CASSFAGLQPQHF
>NA|NA|TRBV4-2|TRBJ1-1
TGTGCCAGCAGCTGGTCAGATTTGAACACTGAAGCTTTCTTT
CASSWSDLNTEAFF
>TRBD2|few|TRBV20-1|TRBJ2-7
TGCAGTGCTAACAAGGGACTAGCGTTGGGGGAGCAGTACTTC
CSANKGLALGEQYF
>TRBD2|NA|TRBV11-2|TRBJ2-2
TGTGCCAGCAGCATCGAGCGGGAGGGCCGGCGGGGGGAGCTGTTTTTT
CASSIEREGRRGELFF
>TRBD1|many|TRBV24-1|TRBJ2-7
TGTGCCATCCCCCGGGACAGGACCTACGAGCAGTACTTC
CAIPRDRTYEQYF
>NA|many|TRBV9|TRBJ2-7
TGTGCCAGCAGCGTAGGCCCCGGCGGCTACGAGCAGTACTTC
CASSVGPGGYEQYF
>TRBD1|many|TRBV4-2|TRBJ1-6
TGTGCCAGCAGCCAAGCAACAGGGGTCAATTCACCCCTCCACTTT
CASSQATGVNSPLHF
>NA|many|TRBV3-1|TRBJ1-1
TGTGCCAGCAGCCTTAGGGAACTGAACACTGAAGCCTTCTTT
CASSLRELNTEAFF
>NA|many|TRBV6-2/TRBV6-3|TRBJ1-6
TGTGCCAGTGACAACCACAGGTCGGAGATTTCACCCCTCCACTTT
CASDNHRSEISPLHF
>TRBD1|few|TRBV14|TRBJ2-3
TGTGCCAGCGCAGGGGGTAGTGATACGCAGTATTTT
CASAGGSDTQYF
>NA|few|TRBV6-1|TRBJ1-1
TGTGCCAGCGGCCGGGAGGTCATGAACACTGAAGCTTTCTTT
CASGREVMNTEAFF
>NA|few|TRBV20-1|TRBJ2-5
TGCAGTGCTAGAGATGCCGTAAACCTCCAAGAGACCCAGTACTTC
CSARDAVNLQETQYF
>NA|many|TRBV5-1|TRBJ2-3
TGCGCCAGCAGCTTGGCCCTTAGCGGAAGCACAGATACGCAGTATTTT
CASSLALSGSTDTQYF
>TRBD1|many|TRBV7-9|TRBJ1-4
TGTGCCAGCAGCAAAGACAGGGGAGAAGGTGAAAAACTGTTTTTT
CASSKDRGEGEKLFF
>NA|many|TRBV7-9|TRBJ2-5
TGTGCCAGCACCGCAGCGGGATGGGGGGGCGCAGAGACCCAGTACTTC
CASTAAGWGGAETQYF
>NA|NA|TRBV11-2|TRBJ2-1
TGTGCCAGCAGCTTAGCGACTAGACGGCAGTTCTTC
CASSLATRRQFF
>NA|many|TRBV20-1|TRBJ2-1
TGCAGTGCTAAGCCGGGACTCAGAGAGCAGTTCTTC
CSAKPGLREQFF
>NA|many|TRBV7-2|TRBJ2-3
TGTGCCAGCAGCGCCCGACAGAGGAGCACAGATACGCAGTATTTT
CASSARQRSTDTQYF
>TRBD1|many|TRBV5-1|TRBJ2-4
TGCGCCAGCAGCTTAACAGGGGATACAAACATTCAGTACTTC
CASSLTGDTNIQYF
>NA|many|TRBV5-6|TRBJ2-3
TGTGCCAGCAGCTTTGGCGGGACAGATACGCAGTATTTT
CASSFGGTDTQYF
>NA|many|TRBV20-1|TRBJ1-6
TGCAGTGCTGAGGGATATCCTAATTCACCCCTCCACTTT
CSAEGYPNSPLHF
>TRBD1|many|TRBV11-2|TRBJ1-6
TGTGCCAGCAGCCCGACAGGGACAGGGGCCACCGCGTGGCCCCTCCACTTT
CASSPTGTGATAWPLHF
>TRBD1|few|TRBV6-6|TRBJ2-7
TGTGCCACTAATAGGGGGCACGACGAGCAGTACTTC
CATNRGHDEQYF
>NA|few|TRBV20-1|TRBJ2-7
TGCAGTGTCAGGGGGGGGCAGGGGTCCTACGAGCAGTACTTC
CSVRGGQGSYEQYF
>NA|many|TRBV28|TRBJ1-4
TGTGCCAGCAGTTTATTCTATGACAGCACTAATGAAAAACTGTTTTTT
CASSLFYDSTNEKLFF
>TRBD2|many|TRBV27|TRBJ2-5
TGTGCCAGCAGTTCCCGGGGGGGGCAAGAGACCCAGTACTTC
CASSSRGGQETQYF
>TRBD1|many|TRBV18|TRBJ1-1
TGTGCCAGCGGCGGGACAGGGGGCGCCGCTGAAGCTTTCTTT
CASGGTGGAAEAFF